This entry lists 29 T cell receptor beta chains sequenced from one sample in a study of shared clonotypes between healthy human individuals. This table comes from immunoSEQ multiplex PCR, and its TCRdb copy is limited to in-frame clones, with some not included. Here the sample spans approximately 2.5 million clones, 80% to 95% being singletons. Sequencing used naive CD4+ T cells from PBMCs. Subset noted: CD45RA+ positively selected. The receptors originated from a man aged 18 to 35 in good health. Some clones in this sample may be carry-over from other donors' samples.

The gene calls are TRBV19 and TRBJ2-1; TRBD1 matches 8 bases. The CDR3 is 15 residues long. After removal of 5 bases from V and 15 bases from J, the junction contained 18 bases not matched to a gene. In germline, CDR1 is LNHDA, CDR2 SQIVND (reference sequence). Here the CDR3 DNA reads TGTGCCAGTAGTCCCTCCGGACAGGGCCGGGGGATACCGTTCTTC. Its translation is CASSPSGQGRGIPFF.

The rearrangement links TRBV18 to TRBJ1-5; D gene ambiguous. V lost 3 bases to trimming and J lost 5 bases, with 11 bases between them. CDR1 KGHSH and CDR2 LQKENI come from the germline V gene. The CDR3 extends over 14 amino acids. The CDR3 bases are TGTGCCAGCTCACCCGCGACACGTTATCAGCCCCAGCATTTT. Encoded protein: CASSPATRYQPQHF. Based on the CDR3 plus reference TRBV18 and TRBJ1-5, the full variable domain is NAGVMQNPRHLVRRRGQEARLRCSPMKGHSHVYWYRQLPEEGLKFMVYLQKENIIDESGMPKERFSAEFPKEGPSILRIQQVVRGDSAAYFCASSPATRYQPQHFGDGTRLSIL.

This rearrangement joins TRBV7-2 to TRBJ2-3, with 7 bases lining up with TRBD2. Germline V lookup: CDR1 SGHTA, CDR2 FQGNSA. J gave up 3 bases and V 5 bases, and 2 bases lay outside the gene matches. The CDR3 covers 13 residues. CDR3 in amino acids: CASSREATDTQYF. The CDR3 nucleotides are TGTGCCAGCAGCCGGGAGGCTACAGATACGCAGTATTTT.

V gene TRBV2 combines with J gene TRBJ2-1; D gene ambiguous. Trimming took off 5 bases at V and 14 bases at J, with 13 bases between the two ends. CDR1 is SNHLY, CDR2 FYNNEI, per germline. The CDR3 is made up of 11 amino acids. The CDR3 bases are TGTGCCAGCAGTATGGTTTCGGTTAAGTTCTTC. This gives the protein CASSMVSVKFF.

The chain carries TRBV9 and TRBJ2-3; D may match TRBD1 or TRBD2 (5 bases each). Germline CDR1 reads SGDLS; CDR2 reads YYNGEE. This CDR3 comprises 14 residues. Trimming pared 1 base from V and 4 bases from J, leaving 10 bases between. Here the CDR3 DNA reads TGTGCCAGCAGCGTAACTGGGACCCCAGATACGCAGTATTTT. This codes for CASSVTGTPDTQYF.

This chain uses TRBV5-1 with TRBJ1-1; D unclear. Germline CDR1 SGHRS, CDR2 YFSETQ. This CDR3 spans 14 amino acids. V lost 0 bases, J lost 2 bases, and 8 bases lay in between. The DNA for the CDR3 is TGCGCCAGCAGCTTGGGCCTGATAAACACTGAAGCTTTCTTT. The encoded protein is CASSLGLINTEAFF.

The rearrangement uses TRBV6-5 and TRBJ1-1, with D possibly TRBD1 on 5 matching bases. Germline V CDR1 and CDR2: MNHEY, SVGAGI. Deletions cut 5 bases from V and 3 bases from J, with 13 bases between. This CDR3 has 14 amino acids. The CDR3 DNA reads as TGTGCCAGCAGTCCACCGGGGGAGCACACTGAAGCTTTCTTT. Its translation: CASSPPGEHTEAFF.

The V and J genes are TRBV30 and TRBJ2-4; possibly TRBD1 for D (5 bases). The germline gives CDR1 GTSNPN, CDR2 SVGIG (reference sequence). Trimming stripped 0 bases from V and 6 bases from J, with 9 bases between. The CDR3 totals 13 residues. CDR3 sequence (DNA): TGTGCCTGGAGTGTAGGGGTTGCAAACATTCAGTACTTC. Amino acids: CAWSVGVANIQYF.

The V and J genes are TRBV7-2 and TRBJ1-1, with 7 positions matching TRBD1. Germline V gene sequence: CDR1 SGHTA, CDR2 FQGNSA. This CDR3 is built from 15 residues. The J segment lost 3 bases and the V segment lost 4 bases, leaving 8 bases of the junction unmatched. The CDR3 DNA sequence: TGTGCCAGCAGCTCACTTCGGGACAGAGACACTGAAGCTTTCTTT. Translating gives CASSSLRDRDTEAFF.

This clone turned up a few times. This chain joins TRBV27 and TRBJ1-2, with D uncertain. The CDR3 runs 13 residues. Looked up from germline, CDR1 is MNHEY and CDR2 is SMNVEV (reference sequence). V was cut by 3 bases and J by 1 base, with 6 bases left in between. The CDR3 nucleotides are TGTGCCAGCAGTTTGGCGTATAACTATGGCTACACCTTC. Its translation: CASSLAYNYGYTF.

V is TRBV4-3 and J is TRBJ2-5; TRBD1 matches at 7 bases. Germline CDR1 reads LGHNA; CDR2 reads YSLEER. The V segment lost 1 base and the J segment 2 bases; nucleotides outside the gene matches: 10. There are 17 residues in the CDR3. CDR3 nucleotides: TGCGCCAGCAGCCAAGGTGGGGACAGCGCCCTACAAGAGACCCAGTACTTC. This translates into CASSQGGDSALQETQYF.

The chain's CDR3 is CASSYRSQETQYF. The CDR3 DNA reads TGTGCCAGCAGTTACCGATCTCAAGAGACCCAGTACTTC. The chain is built from TRBV6-5 and TRBJ2-5; D uncertain. The CDR3 sequence is 13 residues long. Trimming shortened V by 2 bases and J by 2 bases, and 6 bases separated the two germline ends. The V gene's germline CDR1 is MNHEY and CDR2 SVGAGI.

This clone came up once. This chain connects TRBV7-2 to TRBJ1-2; D unresolved. Trimming took off 3 bases at V and 6 bases at J, with 14 bases between the two ends. This CDR3 has 14 residues. The germline gives CDR1 SGHTA, CDR2 FQGNSA. The CDR3 DNA reads TGTGCCAGCAGCTTTAGACCCGGGCCTGATGGCTACACCTTC. Translation gives CASSFRPGPDGYTF.

V usage is TRBV2 and J usage is TRBJ1-1, with D uncertain. The V end lost 9 bases, the J end lost 10 bases, and 18 bases lay between the germline ends. Germline V gene data show CDR1 as SNHLY and CDR2 as FYNNEI. The CDR3 loop spans 12 amino acids. CDR3 amino acids: CARGTQAWGAFF. CDR3 in DNA: TGTGCCAGAGGAACCCAGGCCTGGGGAGCTTTCTTT.

The V call is TRBV27, the J call TRBJ1-1; D is possibly TRBD1 (5 bases). CDR1 and CDR2 from the germline V gene are MNHEY and SMNVEV (reference sequence). This CDR3 region has 15 residues. V gave up 3 bases and J gave up 0 bases, with 11 bases separating them. This CDR3 reads CASSLSQGLNTEAFF. The CDR3 DNA is TGTGCCAGCAGTTTGAGTCAGGGATTGAACACTGAAGCTTTCTTT.

This clone was detected only once. The chain joins TRBV7-9 to TRBJ1-2; D remains unclear. Germline values: CDR1 SEHNR, CDR2 FQNEAQ (reference sequence). V lost 4 bases to trimming and J lost 8 bases, with 14 bases between them. The CDR3 runs to 13 residues. The CDR3 protein is CASSSAMERGYTF. The CDR3 region has the DNA TGTGCCAGCAGCTCCGCGATGGAGCGCGGCTACACCTTC.

This chain uses TRBV5-4 with TRBJ1-2, with D possibly being TRBD1 (5 bases). With 4 bases removed from V and 6 bases from J, the gap between germline ends came to 19 bases. Germline V CDR1 and CDR2: SGHNT, YYREEE (reference sequence). This CDR3 has 15 residues. The CDR3 coding sequence is TGTGCCAGCAGCACCCCGGGGGGAGGTTCGAATGGCTACACCTTC. Protein sequence: CASSTPGGGSNGYTF.

The chain links TRBV2 to TRBJ2-7; TRBD1 aligns across 9 bases. Unmatched junction bases numbered 6, after V lost 6 bases and J lost 6 bases. This CDR3 comprises 13 residues. CDR1 and CDR2 from the germline V gene are SNHLY and FYNNEI. Written as DNA, the CDR3 is TGTGCCAGCAGCCGGGACAGGGAGCGCGAGCAGTACTTC. Its translation: CASSRDREREQYF.

V is TRBV2 and J is TRBJ1-5; D gene uncertain. V was trimmed by 2 bases and J by 0 bases, leaving 5 bases between them. The CDR3 spans 14 residues. The germline V gene has CDR1 SNHLY and CDR2 FYNNEI. CDR3 in amino acids: CASSEYLSNQPQHF. As DNA, the CDR3 is TGTGCCAGCAGTGAATACCTTAGCAATCAGCCCCAGCATTTT.

V gene TRBV28 combines with J gene TRBJ2-5; D gene ambiguous. This CDR3 comprises 11 residues. In germline, CDR1 is MDHEN, CDR2 SYDVKM. Trimming removed 7 bases from V and 11 bases from J, with 14 bases in between. CDR3 sequence (DNA): TGTGCCAGCAATCATAACGGGTGGCAGTACTTC. Protein: CASNHNGWQYF. Based on the CDR3 plus reference TRBV28 and TRBJ2-5, the full variable domain is DVKVTQSSRYLVKRTGEKVFLECVQDMDHENMFWYRQDPGLGLRLIYFSYDVKMKEKGDIPEGYSVSREKKERFSLILESASTNQTSMYLCASNHNGWQYFGPGTRLLVL.

The chain links TRBV5-1 to TRBJ2-2, with D possibly being TRBD2 (6 bases). V lost 0 bases, J lost 1 base, and 13 bases lay in between. The germline gives CDR1 SGHRS, CDR2 YFSETQ. CDR3 length: 17 residues. The CDR3 bases are TGCGCCAGCAGCTTGGGATCGGGACTCATGAACACCGGGGAGCTGTTTTTT. Its protein is CASSLGSGLMNTGELFF.

The chain recombines TRBV5-1 with TRBJ2-7; 7 positions agree with TRBD2. Trimming removed 2 bases from V and 0 bases from J; junction bases left unmatched: 5. The germline V gene encodes CDR1 SGHRS and CDR2 YFSETQ. The CDR3 contains 15 residues. CDR3 coding DNA: TGCGCCAGCAGCTTAAGCGGGACGAGCTCCTACGAGCAGTACTTC. It translates to CASSLSGTSSYEQYF.

Notes on this clone: The same CDR3 is also encoded by other DNA sequences in this sample. The CDR3 DNA reads as TGTGCCAGTAGTGGGGGGAGCACAGATACGCAGTATTTT. It specifies CASSGGSTDTQYF. This chain connects TRBV19 to TRBJ2-3; possibly TRBD2 for D (6 bases). The germline CDR1 and CDR2 sequences are LNHDA and SQIVND (reference sequence). V was clipped by 5 bases and J by 0 bases, with 6 bases between them. The CDR3 totals 13 residues.

The rearrangement uses TRBV27 and TRBJ2-4, with no clear D. The CDR3 loop spans 15 amino acids. V shed 3 bases and J shed 3 bases, with 12 bases lying between them. Looked up from germline, CDR1 is MNHEY and CDR2 is SMNVEV (reference sequence). This CDR3 reads CASSLFWASKNIQYF. CDR3 in DNA: TGTGCCAGCAGTTTGTTTTGGGCTAGCAAAAACATTCAGTACTTC.

The rearrangement links TRBV5-4 to TRBJ1-2; weak D call: TRBD1 (5 bases). Germline CDR1 SGHNT, CDR2 YYREEE (reference sequence). The CDR3 runs 16 residues. Trimming shortened V by 0 bases and J by 2 bases, and 14 bases separated the two germline ends. CDR3 region: CASSLGGTYQNYGYTF. CDR3 DNA: TGTGCCAGCAGCTTGGGGGGGACTTATCAGAACTATGGCTACACCTTC.

The chain combines TRBV28 with TRBJ1-2, with 8 bases lining up with TRBD1. Losses at the gene ends were 10 bases for V and 7 bases for J; bases not matched to a gene: 14. Germline V lookup: CDR1 MDHEN, CDR2 SYDVKM. CDR3 length equals 14 residues. Written as DNA, the CDR3 is TGTGCCATCCCGACCCCGGGACAGGCATTTGGCTACACCTTC. Translated: CAIPTPGQAFGYTF.

The V and J genes are TRBV6-6 and TRBJ1-3; D may be TRBD1 (5 bases). The V gene lost 7 bases and the J gene lost 0 bases, with 10 bases spanning the gap. This CDR3 contains 14 residues. The germline V gene has CDR1 MNHNY and CDR2 SVGAGI (reference sequence). The CDR3 region has the DNA TGTGCCAGCACCCCAGGGAGCTCTGGAAACACCATATATTTT. Amino acids: CASTPGSSGNTIYF.

Note on this clone: The sample holds other DNA sequences that translate to the same CDR3. The chain carries TRBV14 and TRBJ1-1; D gene ambiguous. The CDR3 sequence is 13 residues long. The V end lost 0 bases, the J end lost 2 bases, and 4 bases lay between the germline ends. Germline values: CDR1 SGHDN, CDR2 FVKESK. The CDR3 bases are TGTGCCAGCAGCCAAGAATTAAACACTGAAGCTTTCTTT. Amino acid sequence: CASSQELNTEAFF.

The CDR3 nucleotides read TGTGCCTGGAGTGTACGGGGGAGGCAGTACTTC. This gives the protein CAWSVRGRQYF. The chain joins TRBV30 to TRBJ2-7, with D perhaps matching TRBD2 (6 bases). The V and J ends lost 0 bases and 9 bases respectively, with 9 bases between them. CDR3 size: 11 residues. Germline CDR1 reads GTSNPN; CDR2 reads SVGIG (reference sequence).